This T cell receptor (beta chain) was captured by sequencing in a study of T-cell reconstitution after alpha-beta-depleted transplantation in children. A library of TCRbeta sequences, prepared with unique molecular identifiers, was generated. TCRdb re-called the PCR reads through MiXCR, storing one row per CDR3 protein. The data hold about 250,000 distinct CDR3 sequences, with roughly a quarter observed a single time. The V gene's germline CDR1 is DFQATT and CDR2 SNEGSKA (reference sequence). V was cut by 0 bases and J by 12 bases, with 14 bases left in between. This CDR3 is built from 13 residues. Specimen: PBMCs, mostly from graft donor cells, collected 360 days after TCRalphabeta/CD19-depleted stem cell transplant. The J gene is TRBJ1-4, the V gene TRBV20-1; unclear D gene. The sequence came from a female patient aged 2 to 10 who had a stem cell transplant for congenital amegakaryocytic thrombocytopenia, so the T cells may come from the graft donor. The CDR3 region is CSARDPGTRELFF. The DNA for the CDR3 is TGCAGTGCTAGAGATCCGGGCACGAGGGAACTGTTTTTT.